The source of this T cell receptor beta chain is a study of cytomegalovirus exposure and HLA in healthy donors. With 60 Vbeta and 13 Jbeta primers, the PCR was carried out. Using immunoSEQ multiplex PCR, the repertoire was profiled, and TCRdb retains in-frame clones only, with some absent. This sample has some 130,000 clones, with 75% to 85% found just once. V shed 1 base and J shed 3 bases, with 9 bases lying between them. Germline V CDR1 and CDR2: SGHVS, FQNEAQ. The CDR3 has 14 amino acids. The sequencing input was PBMCs. This sequence was found in a male donor in good health and CMV-seronegative. The chain uses TRBV7-8 and TRBJ1-1; a possible D gene is TRBD1 (5 bases). CDR3 coding DNA: TGTGCCAGCAGCTTAGAAGCAGGGTACACTGAAGCTTTCTTT. This encodes CASSLEAGYTEAFF.